This T cell receptor (beta chain) was sequenced in a study of T cells in Graves' hyperthyroidism and ophthalmopathy. Study-level points and caveats: Patients with ophthalmopathy were separated from those with stable hyperthyroidism by a 13 V-J model.

The definition of stable Graves' hyperthyroidism was no ophthalmopathy progression within 18 months. This clonotype was seen at least ten times. Its antigen is unknown. RNA transcripts provided the source from which TCR beta CDR3 regions were amplified. HTBI primers were employed in a first-round RT-PCR of the TCR CDR3. TCRdb analysed the multiplex PCR reads with MiXCR anew, one entry per CDR3 protein. The table has some 360,000 distinct CDR3 sequences, around 14% seen once. Trimming cost V 8 bases and J 0 bases; bases outside gene matches: 6. CDR1 is SNHLY, CDR2 FYNNEI, per germline. CDR3 size: 14 residues.

The V gene is TRBV2, the J gene TRBJ1-1, with 7 bases aligning to TRBD1. The TCR sequence derives from a woman aged 55-75 years with Graves' hyperthyroidism. Input material: blood. This CDR3 reads CASPGGSMNTEAFF. CDR3 nucleotide sequence: TGTGCCAGCCCAGGGGGTAGTATGAACACTGAAGCTTTCTTT.